This T cell receptor (beta chain) was profiled in a study of T-cell memory formation after mild COVID-19. Study-wide context: Each donor largely had its own TCR clusters. General observations from the study: Confirmation was lacking for SARS-CoV-2 specificity of second-wave clones that peaked on day 37. Shrinking CD4+ clones were chiefly CM and EM; CD8+ ones were chiefly EMRA. Memory cells collected pre-infection included some clones that later responded, suggesting cross-reactive memory joined.

This clonotype was detected a few times. Antigen: not known. The germline CDR1 and CDR2 sequences are DFQATT and SNEGSKA (reference sequence). With V trimmed by 6 bases and J by 3 bases, 8 bases remained unmatched. The CDR3 consists of 13 residues. TCRdb reanalysed the 5' RACE reads using MiXCR and keeps one entry per CDR3 protein. Among just under 550,000 distinct CDR3 sequences listed, roughly 21% were seen once. What was sequenced was PBMCs or a T cell subset sorted from them (not recorded which). The TCR was taken from an adult woman who had mild COVID-19 (a few samples of this study predate the infection). Cell type and time point are not known. This chain joins TRBV20-1 and TRBJ2-7, with TRBD2 identical over 7 bases. The chain's CDR3 is CSAPGGGHYEQYF. CDR3 DNA sequence: TGCAGTGCGCCGGGGGGAGGGCACTACGAGCAGTACTTC.